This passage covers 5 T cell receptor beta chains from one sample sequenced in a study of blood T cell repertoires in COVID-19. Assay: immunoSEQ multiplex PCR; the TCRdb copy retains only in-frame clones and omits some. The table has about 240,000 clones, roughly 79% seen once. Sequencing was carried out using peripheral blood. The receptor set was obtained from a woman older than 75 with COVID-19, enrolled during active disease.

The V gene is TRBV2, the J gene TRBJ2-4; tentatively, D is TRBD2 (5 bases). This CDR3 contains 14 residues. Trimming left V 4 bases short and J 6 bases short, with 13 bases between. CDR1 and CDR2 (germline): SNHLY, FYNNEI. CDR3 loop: CASSAQPRGNIQYF. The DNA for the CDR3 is TGTGCCAGCAGTGCCCAGCCCCGGGGAAACATTCAGTACTTC.

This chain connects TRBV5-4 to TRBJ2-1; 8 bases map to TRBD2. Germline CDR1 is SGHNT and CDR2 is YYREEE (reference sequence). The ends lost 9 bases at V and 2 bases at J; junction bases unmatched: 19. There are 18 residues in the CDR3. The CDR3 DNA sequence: TGTGCCACCCACTCGGGGGGGCGGCCCTTCAACACCTACAATGAGCAGTTCTTC. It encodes CATHSGGRPFNTYNEQFF.

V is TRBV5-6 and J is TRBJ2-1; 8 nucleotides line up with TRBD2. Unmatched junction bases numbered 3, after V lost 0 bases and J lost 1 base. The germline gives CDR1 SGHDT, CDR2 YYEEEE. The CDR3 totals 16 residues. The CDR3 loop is CASSLGSGSSYNEQFF. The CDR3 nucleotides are TGTGCCAGCAGCTTGGGCAGCGGGAGTTCCTACAATGAGCAGTTCTTC.

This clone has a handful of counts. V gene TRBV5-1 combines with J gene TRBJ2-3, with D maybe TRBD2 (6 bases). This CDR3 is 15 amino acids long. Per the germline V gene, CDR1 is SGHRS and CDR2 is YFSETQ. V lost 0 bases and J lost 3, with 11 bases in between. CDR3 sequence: CASSLGGGTTDTQYF. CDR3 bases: TGCGCCAGCAGCTTGGGAGGAGGGACTACAGATACGCAGTATTTT.

The CDR3 coding sequence is TGTGCCAGCAGCGCTCCAGGACAGTATAATTCACCCCTCCACTTT. Translation gives CASSAPGQYNSPLHF. This chain joins TRBV5-6 and TRBJ1-6, with D possibly matching TRBD1 (6 bases). Germline assignment: CDR1 SGHDT and CDR2 YYEEEE. CDR3 length: 15 amino acids. Trimming took off 4 bases at V and 4 bases at J, with 12 bases between the two ends.